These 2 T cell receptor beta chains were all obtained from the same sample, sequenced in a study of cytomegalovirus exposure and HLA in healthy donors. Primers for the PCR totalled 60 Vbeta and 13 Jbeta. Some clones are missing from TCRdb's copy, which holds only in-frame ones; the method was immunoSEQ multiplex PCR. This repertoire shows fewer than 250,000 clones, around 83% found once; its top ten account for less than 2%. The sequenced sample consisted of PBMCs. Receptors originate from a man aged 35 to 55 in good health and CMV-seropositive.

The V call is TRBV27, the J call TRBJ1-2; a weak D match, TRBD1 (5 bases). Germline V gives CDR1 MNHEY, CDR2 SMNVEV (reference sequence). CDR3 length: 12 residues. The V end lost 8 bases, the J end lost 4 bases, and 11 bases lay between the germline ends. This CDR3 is CASFDSVYGYTF. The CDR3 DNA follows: TGTGCCAGCTTTGACAGTGTCTATGGCTACACCTTC.

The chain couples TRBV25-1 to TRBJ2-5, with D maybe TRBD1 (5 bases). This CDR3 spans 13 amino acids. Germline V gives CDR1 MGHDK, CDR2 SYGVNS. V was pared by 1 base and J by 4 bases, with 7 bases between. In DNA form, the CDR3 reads TGTGCCAGCAGTGAATCAGGGCTAGAGACCCAGTACTTC. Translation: CASSESGLETQYF.